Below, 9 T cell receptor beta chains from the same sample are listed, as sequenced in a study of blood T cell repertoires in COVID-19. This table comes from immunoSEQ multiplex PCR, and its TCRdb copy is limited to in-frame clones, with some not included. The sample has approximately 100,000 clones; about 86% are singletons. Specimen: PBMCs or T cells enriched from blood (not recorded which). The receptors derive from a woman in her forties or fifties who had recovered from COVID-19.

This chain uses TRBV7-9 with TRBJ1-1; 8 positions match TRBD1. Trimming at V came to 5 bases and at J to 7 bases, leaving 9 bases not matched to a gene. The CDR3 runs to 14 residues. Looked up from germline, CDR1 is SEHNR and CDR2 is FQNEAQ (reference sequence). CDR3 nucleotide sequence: TGTGCCAGCAGCCGGGACAGGACAGTCCTTGAAGCTTTCTTT. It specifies CASSRDRTVLEAFF.

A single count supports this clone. The CDR3 bases are TGTGCCAGCAGCCAAGTCACCCCAGACACAGATACGCAGTATTTT. It is translated as CASSQVTPDTDTQYF. The chain links TRBV14 to TRBJ2-3; D is unclear. Germline V lookup: CDR1 SGHDN, CDR2 FVKESK. Trimming pared 1 base from V and 2 bases from J, leaving 10 bases between. The CDR3 runs 15 residues.

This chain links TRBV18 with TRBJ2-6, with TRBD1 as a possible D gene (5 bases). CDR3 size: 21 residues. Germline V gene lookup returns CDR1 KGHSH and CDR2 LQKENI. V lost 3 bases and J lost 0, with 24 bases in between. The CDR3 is CASSPGFVTAEQSSGANVLTF. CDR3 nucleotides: TGTGCCAGCTCACCCGGCTTCGTGACAGCAGAACAAAGCTCTGGGGCCAACGTCCTGACTTTC.

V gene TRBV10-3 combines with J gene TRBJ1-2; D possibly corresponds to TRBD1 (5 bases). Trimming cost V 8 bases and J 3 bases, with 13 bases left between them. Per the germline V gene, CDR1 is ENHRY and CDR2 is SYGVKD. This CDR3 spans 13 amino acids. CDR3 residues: CAIRGREDYGYTF. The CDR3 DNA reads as TGTGCCATCCGCGGCAGGGAGGACTATGGCTACACCTTC.

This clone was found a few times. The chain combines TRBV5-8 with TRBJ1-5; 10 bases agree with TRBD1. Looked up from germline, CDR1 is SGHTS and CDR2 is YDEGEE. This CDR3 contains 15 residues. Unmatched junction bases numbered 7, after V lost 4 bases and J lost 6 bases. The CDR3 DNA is TGTGCCAGCAGCCACGAGGACAGGGGGATTCAGCCCCAGCATTTT. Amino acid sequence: CASSHEDRGIQPQHF.

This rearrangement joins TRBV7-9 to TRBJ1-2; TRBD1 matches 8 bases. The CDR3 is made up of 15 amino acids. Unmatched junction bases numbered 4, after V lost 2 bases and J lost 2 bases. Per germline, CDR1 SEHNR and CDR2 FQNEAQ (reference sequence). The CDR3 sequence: CASSLLQGANYGYTF. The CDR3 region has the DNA TGTGCCAGCAGCTTACTCCAGGGGGCGAACTATGGCTACACCTTC.

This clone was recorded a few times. The CDR3 protein is CSGGGAAGQFF. The CDR3 DNA follows: TGCAGCGGCGGTGGAGCGGCAGGGCAGTTCTTC. The chain is built from TRBV29-1 and TRBJ2-1, with TRBD2 as a possible D gene (5 bases). The CDR3 is made up of 11 amino acids. Trimming pared 7 bases from V and 12 bases from J, leaving 16 bases between. The germline V gene has CDR1 SQVTM and CDR2 ANQGSEA.

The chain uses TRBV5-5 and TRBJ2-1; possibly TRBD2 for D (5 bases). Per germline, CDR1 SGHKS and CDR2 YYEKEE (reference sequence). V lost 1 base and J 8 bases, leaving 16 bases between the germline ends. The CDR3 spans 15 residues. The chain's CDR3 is CASSLKEVRVHEQFF. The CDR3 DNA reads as TGTGCCAGCAGCTTGAAGGAGGTCCGGGTCCATGAGCAGTTCTTC.

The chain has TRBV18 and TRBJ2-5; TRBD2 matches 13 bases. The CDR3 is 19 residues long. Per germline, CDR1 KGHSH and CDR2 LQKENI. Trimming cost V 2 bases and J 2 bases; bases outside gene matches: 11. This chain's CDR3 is CASSPWATSGRTEQETQYF. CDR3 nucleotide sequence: TGTGCCAGCTCACCATGGGCGACTAGCGGGAGGACGGAACAAGAGACCCAGTACTTC.